The 20 T cell receptor beta chains listed next were all sequenced from one sample in a study of T cells after yellow fever vaccination. TCRdb itself ran the 5' RACE reads through MiXCR, one entry per CDR3 protein. This sample has just over 300,000 distinct CDR3 sequences, with less than 4.5% found just once. The starting material was PBMCs, obtained on the day of the yellow fever booster vaccination. These receptors came from a man younger than 30 who received the YFV17D yellow fever vaccine.

Here the CDR3 DNA reads TGTGCCAGCAGAAAGACAGGGTTGTTTGGAAACACCATATATTTT. Its translation: CASRKTGLFGNTIYF. The rearrangement joins TRBV5-5 to TRBJ1-3, with 7 nucleotides matching TRBD1. This CDR3 region has 15 residues. V lost 5 bases to trimming and J lost 3 bases; unmatched junction nucleotides: 8. Germline lookup yields CDR1 SGHKS and CDR2 YYEKEE (reference sequence). Full variable domain (rest looked up from reference TRBV5-5 and TRBJ1-3): DAGVTQSPTHLIKTRGQQVTLRCSPISGHKSVSWYQQVLGQGPQFIFQYYEKEERGRGNFPDRFSARQFPNYSSELNVNALLLGDSALYLCASRKTGLFGNTIYFGEGSWLTVV.

This sequence joins TRBV21-1 and TRBJ2-1; TRBD2, the D gene given by the table, was not confirmed from the DNA. TRBV21-1 is a pseudogene segment. This CDR3 contains 20 residues. CDR3 sequence: CASSKAGTSGIQSVLQGQFF. The CDR3 nucleotides are TGTGCCAGCAGCAAAGCCGGGACTAGCGGGATCCAGAGCGTCCTACAGGGGCAGTTCTTC.

This clonotype came up many times. A junction boundary mismatches the germline segment, possibly from a read error. The chain is built from TRBV7-2 and TRBJ2-1; 8 bases are a match to TRBD2. CDR3 length: 15 amino acids. Germline-derived CDR1 and CDR2 are SGHTA and FQGNSA. The CDR3: CASRFGGATYNEQFF. The CDR3 DNA sequence: TGTGCCAGCCGCTTCGGGGGGGCAACCTACAATGAGCAGTTCTTC.

The V call is TRBV5-1, the J call TRBJ2-3; D remains ambiguous. Per the germline V gene, CDR1 is SGHRS and CDR2 is YFSETQ. The V gene lost 7 bases and the J gene lost 2 bases, with 14 bases spanning the gap. The CDR3 has 14 residues. CDR3 region: CASGSGWPTDTQYF. In DNA form, the CDR3 reads TGCGCCAGCGGCAGTGGTTGGCCCACAGATACGCAGTATTTT.

The J gene is TRBJ2-2, the V gene TRBV2; a weak D match, TRBD2 (5 bases). CDR3 length: 18 amino acids. The germline CDR1 and CDR2 sequences are SNHLY and FYNNEI. V was trimmed by 6 bases and J by 6 bases, leaving 26 bases between them. The chain's CDR3 is CASRDPARGERYSGELFF. CDR3 sequence (DNA): TGTGCCAGCAGGGACCCCGCCCGTGGGGAGCGTTACTCCGGGGAGCTGTTTTTT.

The chain carries TRBV5-1 and TRBJ2-3, with D possibly TRBD1 on 5 matching bases. V shed 3 bases and J shed 3 bases, with 11 bases lying between them. This CDR3 is built from 14 residues. Germline CDR1 reads SGHRS; CDR2 reads YFSETQ. CDR3 in DNA: TGCGCCAGCAGCTCCCTCCCAGGGACAGATACGCAGTATTTT. Amino acid sequence: CASSSLPGTDTQYF.

This clonotype was counted only a few times. The CDR3 nucleotides read TGCAGCGTACAGGGGCTCTGGGGGGAGACCCAGTACTTC. Protein sequence: CSVQGLWGETQYF. The V call is TRBV29-1, the J call TRBJ2-5, with 7 positions matching TRBD1. The CDR3 is 13 amino acids. V dropped 6 bases and J dropped 5; count of bases not matched to a gene: 9. Germline CDR1 reads SQVTM; CDR2 reads ANQGSEA.

The J gene is TRBJ2-1, the V gene TRBV12-3 or TRBV12-4; D is possibly TRBD1 (6 bases). V was clipped by 3 bases and J by 8 bases, with 14 bases between them. The CDR3 runs 14 residues. The CDR3 protein is CASSLGRGAYEQFF. The CDR3 coding sequence is TGTGCCAGCAGTTTGGGCAGGGGAGCATATGAGCAGTTCTTC.

This clonotype was observed a few times. The rearrangement links TRBV20-1 to TRBJ2-5; D gene uncertain. Between the trimmed V and J ends, which lost 5 bases and 4 bases, there was a span of 17 bases. This CDR3 is built from 14 residues. Germline V gives CDR1 DFQATT, CDR2 SNEGSKA (reference sequence). The CDR3 sequence is CSAGSNTKRETQYF. In DNA, the CDR3 is TGCAGTGCTGGAAGTAACACGAAAAGAGAGACCCAGTACTTC.

This clonotype was observed many times. V is TRBV7-3 and J is TRBJ2-7, with no clear D. The CDR3 sequence is 14 residues long. V gave up 5 bases and J gave up 2 bases, with 13 bases separating them. CDR1 is SGHTA, CDR2 FQGTGA, per germline. CDR3 protein: CASSPAGQAYEQYF. CDR3 bases: TGTGCCAGCAGCCCCGCCGGGCAAGCCTACGAGCAGTACTTC. The complete variable domain, with remaining parts taken from reference TRBV7-3 and TRBJ2-7, reads GAGVSQTPSNKVTEKGKYVELRCDPISGHTALYWYRQSLGQGPEFLIYFQGTGAADDSGLPNDRFFAVRPEGSVSTLKIQRTERGDSAVYLCASSPAGQAYEQYFGPGTRLTVT.

This clonotype was counted many times. This chain joins TRBV11-2 and TRBJ2-1, with D possibly matching TRBD1 (6 bases). The ends were cut back, 4 bases at V and 6 bases at J, with 22 bases in the middle. CDR1 SGHAT and CDR2 FQNNGV come from the germline V gene. This CDR3 has 17 residues. The CDR3 protein is CASSSATGPWMVNEQFF. CDR3 nucleotide sequence: TGTGCCAGCAGCTCGGCGACAGGCCCCTGGATGGTCAATGAGCAGTTCTTC. Using reference TRBV11-2 and TRBJ2-1 for the parts outside the CDR3, the full variable domain is EAGVAQSPRYKIIEKRQSVAFWCNPISGHATLYWYQQILGQGPKLLIQFQNNGVVDDSQLPKDRFSAERLKGVDSTLKIQPAKLEDSAVYLCASSSATGPWMVNEQFFGPGTRLTVL.

The CDR3 coding sequence is TGTGCCAGCAGTTCTAGTAGGGAGAGATCCACTGAAGCTTTCTTT. Residues: CASSSSRERSTEAFF. The chain combines TRBV6-5 with TRBJ1-1; unclear D gene. The CDR3 sequence is 15 residues long. Per germline, CDR1 MNHEY and CDR2 SVGAGI. Deletions cut 4 bases from V and 4 bases from J, with 16 bases between.

This clonotype has at least ten counts. The chain carries TRBV20-1 and TRBJ2-7; D remains unclear. This CDR3 region has 14 residues. Trimming removed 0 bases at V and 0 bases at J, with 9 bases between. Per germline, CDR1 DFQATT and CDR2 SNEGSKA (reference sequence). The DNA of the CDR3 is TGCAGTGCTAGAGAGGAACAGAACTCCTACGAGCAGTACTTC. Protein product: CSAREEQNSYEQYF.

This clonotype has a count of ten or more. The genes are TRBV4-3 and TRBJ2-3, with TRBD2 matching over 11 bases. The CDR3 is 17 amino acids. The J segment lost 2 bases and the V segment lost 0 bases, leaving 4 bases of the junction unmatched. CDR1 is LGHNA, CDR2 YSLEER, per germline. The CDR3 DNA sequence: TGCGCCAGCAGCCAAGAGTCGGGACTAGCGGCCACAGATACGCAGTATTTT. Translation gives CASSQESGLAATDTQYF.

This clonotype has more than one count but fewer than ten. Here the CDR3 DNA reads TGCGCCAGCAGCCAAGAAACGGCCGGGACAGCAACTAACTATGGCTACACCTTC. Translating gives CASSQETAGTATNYGYTF. J is TRBJ1-2 and V is TRBV4-1; TRBD1 agrees at 7 bases. CDR1 and CDR2 from the germline V gene are MGHRA and YSYEKL. This CDR3 comprises 18 residues. J gave up 0 bases and V 0 bases, and 10 bases lay outside the gene matches.

This clonotype has a count of ten or more. The chain is built from TRBV20-1 and TRBJ2-2, with TRBD1 identical over 9 bases. The CDR3 runs 16 residues. In germline, CDR1 is DFQATT, CDR2 SNEGSKA (reference sequence). Trimming took 0 bases from V and 5 from J; bases not matched to a gene: 7. The CDR3 reads CSARDPPGQGTGELFF. For the CDR3, the DNA is TGCAGTGCTAGAGATCCCCCGGGACAGGGTACCGGGGAGCTGTTTTTT.

This clonotype was seen at least ten times. The chain carries TRBV11-3 and TRBJ2-7; 7 bases line up with TRBD1. The CDR3 runs 13 residues. CDR1 and CDR2 (germline): SGHNT, YENEEA. The trim removed 0 bases at V and 6 bases at J, leaving 2 bases unmatched. The CDR3 reads CASSLESGGEQYF. In DNA form, the CDR3 reads TGTGCCAGCAGCTTAGAGTCAGGGGGCGAGCAGTACTTC.

This clonotype was observed at least ten times. V usage is TRBV5-1 and J usage is TRBJ2-1; 8 bases are shared with TRBD1. V was clipped by 1 base and J by 6 bases; unmatched bases: 12. Looked up from germline, CDR1 is SGHRS and CDR2 is YFSETQ. This CDR3 has 17 amino acids. Written as DNA, the CDR3 is TGCGCCAGCAGCTTGATGTGGAGGCAGGGGGCGAGCAATGAGCAGTTCTTC. Amino acids: CASSLMWRQGASNEQFF.

This clonotype has at least ten counts. The rearrangement links TRBV18 to TRBJ1-1, with TRBD1 as a possible D gene (6 bases). Between the trimmed V and J ends, which lost 3 bases and 9 bases, there was a span of 8 bases. The CDR3 sequence is 11 residues long. Looked up from germline, CDR1 is KGHSH and CDR2 is LQKENI. Here the CDR3 DNA reads TGTGCCAGCTCACCGGACAGAAAAGCTTTCTTT. The encoded protein is CASSPDRKAFF.

The chain links TRBV2 to TRBJ2-1; D gene ambiguous. This CDR3 contains 11 residues. The V gene's germline CDR1 is SNHLY and CDR2 FYNNEI. V was clipped by 4 bases and J by 7 bases, with 5 bases between them. In DNA form, the CDR3 reads TGTGCCAGCAGTGTGCAGAATGAGCAGTTCTTC. This sequence encodes CASSVQNEQFF.